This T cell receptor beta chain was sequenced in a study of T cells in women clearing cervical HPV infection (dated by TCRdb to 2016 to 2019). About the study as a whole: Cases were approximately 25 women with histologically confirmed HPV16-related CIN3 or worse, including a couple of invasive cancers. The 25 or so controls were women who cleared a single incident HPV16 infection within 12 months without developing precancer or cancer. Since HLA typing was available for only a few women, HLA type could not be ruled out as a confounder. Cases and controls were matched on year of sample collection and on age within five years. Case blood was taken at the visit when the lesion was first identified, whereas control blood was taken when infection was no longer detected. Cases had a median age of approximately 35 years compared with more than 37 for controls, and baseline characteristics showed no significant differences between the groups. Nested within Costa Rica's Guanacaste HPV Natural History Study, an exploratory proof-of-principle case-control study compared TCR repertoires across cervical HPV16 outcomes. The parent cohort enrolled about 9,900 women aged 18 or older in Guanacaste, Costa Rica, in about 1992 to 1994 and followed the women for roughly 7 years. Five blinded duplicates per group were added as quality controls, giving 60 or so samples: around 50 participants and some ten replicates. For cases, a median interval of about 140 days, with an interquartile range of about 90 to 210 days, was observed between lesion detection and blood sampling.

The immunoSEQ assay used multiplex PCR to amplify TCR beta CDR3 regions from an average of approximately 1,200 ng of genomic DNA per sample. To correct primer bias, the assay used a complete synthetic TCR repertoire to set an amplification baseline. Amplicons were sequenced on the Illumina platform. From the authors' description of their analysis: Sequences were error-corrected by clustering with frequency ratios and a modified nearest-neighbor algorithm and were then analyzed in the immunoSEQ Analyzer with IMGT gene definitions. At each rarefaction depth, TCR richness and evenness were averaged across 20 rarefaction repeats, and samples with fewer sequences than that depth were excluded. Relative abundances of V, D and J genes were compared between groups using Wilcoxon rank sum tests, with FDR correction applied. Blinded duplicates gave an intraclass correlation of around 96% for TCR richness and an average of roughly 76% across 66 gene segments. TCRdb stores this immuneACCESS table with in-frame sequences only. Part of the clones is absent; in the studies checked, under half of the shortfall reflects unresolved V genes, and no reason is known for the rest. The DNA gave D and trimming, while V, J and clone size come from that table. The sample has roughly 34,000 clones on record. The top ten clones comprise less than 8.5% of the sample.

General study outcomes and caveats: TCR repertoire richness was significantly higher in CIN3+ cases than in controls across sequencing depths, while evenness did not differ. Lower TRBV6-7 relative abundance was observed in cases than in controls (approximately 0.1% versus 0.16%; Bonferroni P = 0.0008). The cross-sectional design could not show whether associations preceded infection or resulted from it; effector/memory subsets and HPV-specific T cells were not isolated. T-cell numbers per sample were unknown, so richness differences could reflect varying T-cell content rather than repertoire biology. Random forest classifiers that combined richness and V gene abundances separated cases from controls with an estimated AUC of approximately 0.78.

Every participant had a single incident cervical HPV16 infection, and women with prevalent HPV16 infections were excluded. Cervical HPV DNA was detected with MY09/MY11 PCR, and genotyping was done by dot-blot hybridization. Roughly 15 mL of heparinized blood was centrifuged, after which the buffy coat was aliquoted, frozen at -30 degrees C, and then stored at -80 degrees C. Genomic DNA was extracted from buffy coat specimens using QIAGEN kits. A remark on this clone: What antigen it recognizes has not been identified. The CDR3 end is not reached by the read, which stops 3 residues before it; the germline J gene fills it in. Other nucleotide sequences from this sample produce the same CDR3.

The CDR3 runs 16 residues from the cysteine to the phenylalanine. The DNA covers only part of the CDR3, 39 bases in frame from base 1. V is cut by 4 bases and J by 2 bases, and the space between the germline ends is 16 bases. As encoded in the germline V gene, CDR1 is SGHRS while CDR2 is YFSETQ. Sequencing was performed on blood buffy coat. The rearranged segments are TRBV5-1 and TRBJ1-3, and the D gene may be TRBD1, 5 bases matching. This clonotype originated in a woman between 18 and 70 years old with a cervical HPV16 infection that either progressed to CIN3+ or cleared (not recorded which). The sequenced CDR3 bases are TGCGCCAGCAGCATCAACGGGGGGGGTACTGGAAACACC. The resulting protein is CASSINGGGTGNT. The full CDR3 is CASSINGGGTGNTIYF.